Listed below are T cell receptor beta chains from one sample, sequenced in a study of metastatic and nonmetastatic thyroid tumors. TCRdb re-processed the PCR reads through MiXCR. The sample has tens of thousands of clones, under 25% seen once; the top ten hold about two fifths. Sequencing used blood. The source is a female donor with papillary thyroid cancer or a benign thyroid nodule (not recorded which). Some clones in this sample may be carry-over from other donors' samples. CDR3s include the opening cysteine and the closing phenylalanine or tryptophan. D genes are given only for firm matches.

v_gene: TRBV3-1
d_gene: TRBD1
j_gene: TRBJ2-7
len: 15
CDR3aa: CASSPLGTGVYEQYF

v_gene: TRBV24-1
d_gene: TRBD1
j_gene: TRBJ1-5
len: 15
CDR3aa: CATSDSRDSRREQHF

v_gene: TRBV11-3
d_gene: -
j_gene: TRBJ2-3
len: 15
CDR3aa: CASSWDGFRTDTQYF

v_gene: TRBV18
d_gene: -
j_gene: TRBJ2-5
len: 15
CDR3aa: CASSPFSGQIETQYF

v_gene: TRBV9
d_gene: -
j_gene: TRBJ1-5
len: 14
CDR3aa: CASSVDGANHAQHF

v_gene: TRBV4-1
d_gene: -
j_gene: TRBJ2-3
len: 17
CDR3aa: CASSPTLGTTQTDTQYF

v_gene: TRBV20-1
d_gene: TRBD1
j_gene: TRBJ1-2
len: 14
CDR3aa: CSAQMGQKYYGNTF

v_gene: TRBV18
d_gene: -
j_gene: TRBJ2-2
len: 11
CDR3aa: CASSPDGDMFF

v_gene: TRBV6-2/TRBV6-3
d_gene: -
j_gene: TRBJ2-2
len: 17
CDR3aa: CASSRGGLSETTGELFF

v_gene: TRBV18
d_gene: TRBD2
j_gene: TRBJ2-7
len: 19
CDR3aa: CASSQIPGTSSFSSYEQYF

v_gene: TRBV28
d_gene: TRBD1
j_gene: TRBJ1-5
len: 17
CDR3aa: CASSLIPLDRSNQPQHF

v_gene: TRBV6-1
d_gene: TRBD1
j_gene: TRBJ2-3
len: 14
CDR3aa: CACSPDRGSDTQSF

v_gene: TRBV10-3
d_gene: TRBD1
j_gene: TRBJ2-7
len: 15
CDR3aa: CAISESAGTGYEQYF

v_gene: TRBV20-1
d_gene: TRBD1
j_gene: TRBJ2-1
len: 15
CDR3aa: CSARLWDRGNNEQFF

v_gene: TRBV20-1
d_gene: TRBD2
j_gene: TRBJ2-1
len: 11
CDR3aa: CSATTGTSVVF

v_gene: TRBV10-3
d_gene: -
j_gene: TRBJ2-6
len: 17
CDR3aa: CAISESPGGAASNVLTF

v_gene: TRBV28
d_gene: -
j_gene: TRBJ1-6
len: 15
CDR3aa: CASSFGLKGGSPLHF

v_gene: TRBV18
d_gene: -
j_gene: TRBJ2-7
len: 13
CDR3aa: CASSPRGLEEQYF

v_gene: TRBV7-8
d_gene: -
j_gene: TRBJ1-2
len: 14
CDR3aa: CASSPRAINYGYTF

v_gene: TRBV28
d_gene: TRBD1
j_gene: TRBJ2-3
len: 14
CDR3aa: CASSLSDRGDTQYF

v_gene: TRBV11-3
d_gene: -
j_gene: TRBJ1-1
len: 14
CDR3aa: CASSRTGTPTEAFF

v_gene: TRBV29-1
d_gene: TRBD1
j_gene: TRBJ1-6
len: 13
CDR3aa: CSVRQGGNSPLHF

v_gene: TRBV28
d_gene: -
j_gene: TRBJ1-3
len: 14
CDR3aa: CASSGRLTGNTIYF